Below are 2 T cell receptor beta chains sequenced from a single sample in a study of T cells in Graves' hyperthyroidism and ophthalmopathy. The source material, RNA transcripts, was used to amplify TCR beta CDR3 regions. RT-PCR in the first round (using the HTBI primer set) targeted the TCR CDR3. TCRdb itself ran the multiplex PCR reads through MiXCR, one entry per CDR3 protein. The table lists roughly 500,000 distinct CDR3 sequences, approximately 13% of them singletons, with 5% to 7% in the top ten. The material sequenced was blood. The receptors come from a woman aged 25 to 39 with Graves' hyperthyroidism that later progressed to Graves' ophthalmopathy.

The sample holds many counts of this clonotype. The chain uses TRBV28 and TRBJ2-7; D may be TRBD1 (6 bases). The CDR3 spans 15 residues. From germline, CDR1 is MDHEN and CDR2 SYDVKM. V dropped 5 bases and J dropped 3 bases, with 17 bases sitting between them. CDR3 residues: CASSPTTGPGYEQYF. The CDR3 nucleotides read TGTGCCAGCAGTCCGACGACAGGCCCAGGCTACGAGCAGTACTTC.

The CDR3 DNA sequence: TGTGCCAGCAAAACAGGGGTGACTGAAGCTTTCTTT. Translating it yields CASKTGVTEAFF. The chain carries TRBV27 and TRBJ1-1; 7 nucleotides line up with TRBD1. The trim removed 7 bases at V and 5 bases at J, leaving 4 bases unmatched. Germline CDR1 MNHEY, CDR2 SMNVEV (reference sequence). The CDR3 is made up of 12 amino acids.